This T cell receptor (beta chain) derives from a study of response to subunit inactivated influenza vaccine. A few counts support this clonotype. Its antigen is still unknown. Overall study findings and caveats: Few new T cells, the authors suggested, are recruited by each seasonal influenza vaccination.

A single record per CDR3 protein comes from TCRdb applying MiXCR to the RT-PCR reads. The sample yields under 550,000 distinct CDR3 sequences, about 7.6% seen once. This TCR was recovered from a man in his fifties or sixties who received an inactivated influenza vaccine. The input for sequencing was PBMCs from blood, taken 23 to 25 months after vaccination.

The CDR3 region has the DNA TGTGCCAGCAAAGATAGCAATCAGCCCCAGCATTTT. It specifies CASKDSNQPQHF. This chain connects TRBV6-2 or TRBV6-3 to TRBJ1-5, with D unclear. Deletions cut 7 bases from V and 0 bases from J, with 4 bases between. CDR1 MNHEY and CDR2 SVGEGT come from the germline V gene. The CDR3 has 12 amino acids.